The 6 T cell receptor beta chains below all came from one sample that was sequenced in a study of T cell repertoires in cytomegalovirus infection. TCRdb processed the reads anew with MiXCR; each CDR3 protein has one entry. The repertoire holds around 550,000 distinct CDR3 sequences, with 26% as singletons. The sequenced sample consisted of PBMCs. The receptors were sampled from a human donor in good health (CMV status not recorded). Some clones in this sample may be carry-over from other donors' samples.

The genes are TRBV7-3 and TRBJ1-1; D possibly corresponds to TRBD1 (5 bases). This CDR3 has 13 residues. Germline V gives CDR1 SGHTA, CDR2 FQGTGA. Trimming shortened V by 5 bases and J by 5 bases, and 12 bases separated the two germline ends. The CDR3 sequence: CASSKDGATEAFF. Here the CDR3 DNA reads TGTGCCAGCAGCAAAGACGGGGCGACTGAAGCTTTCTTT.

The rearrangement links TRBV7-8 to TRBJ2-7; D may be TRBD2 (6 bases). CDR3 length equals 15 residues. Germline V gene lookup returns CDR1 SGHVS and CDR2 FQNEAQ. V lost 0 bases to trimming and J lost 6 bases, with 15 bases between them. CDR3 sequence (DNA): TGTGCCAGCAGCTTAGCGGTTTTAGCGGCTACCGAGCAGTACGTC. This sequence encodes CASSLAVLAATEQYV.

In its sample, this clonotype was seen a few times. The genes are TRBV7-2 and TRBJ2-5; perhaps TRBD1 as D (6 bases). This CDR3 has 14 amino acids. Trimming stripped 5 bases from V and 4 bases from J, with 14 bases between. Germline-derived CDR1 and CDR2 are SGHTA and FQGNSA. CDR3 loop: CASSQQGVGETQYF. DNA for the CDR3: TGTGCCAGCAGCCAACAGGGAGTAGGAGAGACCCAGTACTTC.

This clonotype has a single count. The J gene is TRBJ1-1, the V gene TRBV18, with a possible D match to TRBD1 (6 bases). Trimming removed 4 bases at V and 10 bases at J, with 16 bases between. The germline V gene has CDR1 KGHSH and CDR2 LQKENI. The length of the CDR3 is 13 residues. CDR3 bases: TGTGCCAGCTCACTCAGGGCAGGGGATGTAGCTTTCTTT. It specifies CASSLRAGDVAFF.

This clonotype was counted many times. CDR3 nucleotide sequence: TGTGCCAGTAGTGAATTAGCGGGAGGCCTCACAGATACGCAGTATTTT. It encodes CASSELAGGLTDTQYF. The rearrangement joins TRBV19 to TRBJ2-3, with 10 positions matching TRBD2. The V and J ends lost 5 bases and 2 bases, in that order; junction bases with no gene match: 7. Germline loops: CDR1 LNHDA, CDR2 SQIVND (reference sequence). The CDR3 spans 16 residues. The entire variable domain, with the rest obtained from reference TRBV19 and TRBJ2-3, is as follows: DGGITQSPKYLFRKEGQNVTLSCEQNLNHDAMYWYRQDPGQGLRLIYYSQIVNDFQKGDIAEGYSVSREKKESFPLTVTSAQKNPTAFYLCASSELAGGLTDTQYFGPGTRLTVL.

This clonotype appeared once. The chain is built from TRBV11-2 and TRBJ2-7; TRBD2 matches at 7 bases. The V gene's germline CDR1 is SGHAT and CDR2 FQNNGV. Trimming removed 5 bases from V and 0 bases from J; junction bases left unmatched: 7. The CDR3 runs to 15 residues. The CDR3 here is CASSGAGTSSYEQYF. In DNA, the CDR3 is TGTGCCAGCAGCGGAGCGGGGACCAGCTCCTACGAGCAGTACTTC. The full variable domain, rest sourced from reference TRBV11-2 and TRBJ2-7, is EAGVAQSPRYKIIEKRQSVAFWCNPISGHATLYWYQQILGQGPKLLIQFQNNGVVDDSQLPKDRFSAERLKGVDSTLKIQPAKLEDSAVYLCASSGAGTSSYEQYFGPGTRLTVT.